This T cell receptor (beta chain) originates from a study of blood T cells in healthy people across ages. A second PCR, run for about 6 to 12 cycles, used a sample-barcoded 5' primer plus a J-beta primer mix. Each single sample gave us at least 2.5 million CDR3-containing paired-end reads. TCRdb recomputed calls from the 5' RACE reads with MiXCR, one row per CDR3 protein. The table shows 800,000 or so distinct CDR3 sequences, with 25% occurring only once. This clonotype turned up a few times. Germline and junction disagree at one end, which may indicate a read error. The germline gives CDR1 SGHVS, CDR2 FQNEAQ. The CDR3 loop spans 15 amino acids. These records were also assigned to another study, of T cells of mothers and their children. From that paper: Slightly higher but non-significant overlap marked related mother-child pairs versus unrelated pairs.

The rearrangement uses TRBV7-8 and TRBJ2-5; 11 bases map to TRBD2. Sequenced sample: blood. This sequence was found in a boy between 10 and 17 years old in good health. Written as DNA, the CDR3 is TGTACCAGCAGCTTAGTGGCTAGCGGGAGGTTGGCCCAGTACTTC. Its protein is CTSSLVASGRLAQYF.